This is a list of T cell receptor beta chains from one sample in a study of regulatory T cells in long-lasting Graves disease. TCRdb passed the multiplex PCR reads through MiXCR, listing each CDR3 protein once. The data contain 450,000 to 700,000 distinct CDR3 sequences, approximately 13% of them singletons. The same sample was also used in a study of T cells in Graves' hyperthyroidism and ophthalmopathy.

Specimen: peripheral blood mononuclear cells (PBMCs), collected at new diagnosis, from a patient treated with antithyroid drugs. These TCRs come from a man aged 30-40 years with Graves disease. The conserved cysteine and the conserved F or W are not part of the CDR3 here. The order of the fields is J gene, CDR3 length, V gene, CDR3 protein.

J gene: TRBJ2-5; CDR3 length: 9; V gene: TRBV20-1; CDR3 protein: SARTGETQY
J gene: TRBJ2-1; CDR3 length: 14; V gene: TRBV18; CDR3 protein: ASSPPERLNNNEQF
J gene: TRBJ1-3; CDR3 length: 12; V gene: TRBV11-2; CDR3 protein: ASSSRDWGNTIY
J gene: TRBJ2-3; CDR3 length: 13; V gene: TRBV29-1; CDR3 protein: SVGARRARTDTQY
J gene: TRBJ2-1; CDR3 length: 13; V gene: TRBV6-1; CDR3 protein: ASSRLGLAGGEQF
J gene: TRBJ2-7; CDR3 length: 7; V gene: TRBV10-3; CDR3 protein: ASIRQRN
J gene: TRBJ2-6; CDR3 length: 16; V gene: TRBV5-1; CDR3 protein: ASSPGELAASGANVLT
J gene: TRBJ2-5; CDR3 length: 9; V gene: TRBV20-1; CDR3 protein: SAPWGETQY
J gene: TRBJ2-1; CDR3 length: 13; V gene: TRBV6-1; CDR3 protein: ASNAGLAVYNEQF
J gene: TRBJ2-3; CDR3 length: 12; V gene: TRBV29-1; CDR3 protein: SVEDPAGPDTQY
J gene: TRBJ1-5; CDR3 length: 13; V gene: TRBV9; CDR3 protein: ASSVGPWGNQPQH
J gene: TRBJ1-5; CDR3 length: 13; V gene: TRBV28; CDR3 protein: ASSLNMGGNQPQH
J gene: TRBJ2-3; CDR3 length: 13; V gene: TRBV27; CDR3 protein: ASSPPRSGSHTQY
J gene: NA; CDR3 length: 13; V gene: TRBV5-6; CDR3 protein: ASSGGGSGSDEQY
J gene: TRBJ2-1; CDR3 length: 16; V gene: TRBV9; CDR3 protein: ASSVGVSGRAGYNEQF
J gene: TRBJ2-1; CDR3 length: 13; V gene: TRBV6-1; CDR3 protein: ASSRAFTSYNEQF
J gene: TRBJ2-3; CDR3 length: 18; V gene: TRBV25-1; CDR3 protein: ASSSVDFGTSGRFTDTQY
J gene: TRBJ2-1; CDR3 length: 14; V gene: TRBV7-9; CDR3 protein: ASSLARTIDHNEQF
J gene: TRBJ2-7; CDR3 length: 10; V gene: TRBV9; CDR3 protein: ASSALGSEQY
J gene: TRBJ1-1; CDR3 length: 19; V gene: TRBV24-1; CDR3 protein: ATSDLRQRVGEALLNTEAF
J gene: TRBJ1-2; CDR3 length: 16; V gene: TRBV19; CDR3 protein: ASSIGLANGPRSYGYT
J gene: TRBJ1-6; CDR3 length: 13; V gene: TRBV20-1; CDR3 protein: SARGVGSYNSPLH
J gene: TRBJ1-4; CDR3 length: 14; V gene: TRBV5-1; CDR3 protein: ASSLVPQGLNEKLF
J gene: TRBJ2-1; CDR3 length: 14; V gene: TRBV18; CDR3 protein: ASSPPAGGGGNEQF
J gene: TRBJ2-5; CDR3 length: 12; V gene: TRBV10-3; CDR3 protein: AIRGTGSQETQY
J gene: TRBJ1-4; CDR3 length: 11; V gene: TRBV20-1; CDR3 protein: SAAKDFNEKLF
J gene: TRBJ2-7; CDR3 length: 13; V gene: TRBV20-1; CDR3 protein: SARDFGGSSYEQY
J gene: TRBJ2-2; CDR3 length: 10; V gene: TRBV10-3; CDR3 protein: AITLGTGELF
J gene: TRBJ1-1; CDR3 length: 12; V gene: TRBV12-3/TRBV12-4; CDR3 protein: ASSLAGASTEAF
J gene: TRBJ1-5; CDR3 length: 10; V gene: TRBV12-3/TRBV12-4; CDR3 protein: ASSLQGQPQH
J gene: TRBJ2-7; CDR3 length: 10; V gene: TRBV9; CDR3 protein: ASGTGSYEQY
J gene: TRBJ1-1; CDR3 length: 13; V gene: TRBV12-3/TRBV12-4; CDR3 protein: ASSRQGGVNTEAF
J gene: TRBJ2-7; CDR3 length: 13; V gene: TRBV6-5; CDR3 protein: ASSFYQSGSYEQY
J gene: TRBJ2-1; CDR3 length: 13; V gene: TRBV3-1; CDR3 protein: ASSQTTSLDNEQF
J gene: TRBJ2-5; CDR3 length: 12; V gene: TRBV5-5; CDR3 protein: ASSGLAAQETQY
J gene: TRBJ2-5; CDR3 length: 11; V gene: TRBV6-1; CDR3 protein: ASRLGLWETQY
J gene: TRBJ2-1; CDR3 length: 11; V gene: TRBV18; CDR3 protein: ASSPLPINEQF
J gene: TRBJ2-7; CDR3 length: 12; V gene: TRBV6-5; CDR3 protein: ASSYPQGEDEQY
J gene: TRBJ1-4; CDR3 length: 15; V gene: TRBV7-2; CDR3 protein: ASSRQSGAGVNEKLF
J gene: TRBJ2-2; CDR3 length: 14; V gene: TRBV7-2; CDR3 protein: ASSPRTGANTGELF
J gene: TRBJ2-7; CDR3 length: 12; V gene: TRBV27; CDR3 protein: ASSLYGGLYEQY
J gene: TRBJ2-1; CDR3 length: 14; V gene: TRBV7-9; CDR3 protein: ASSHTLGLADNEQF
J gene: TRBJ2-3; CDR3 length: 15; V gene: TRBV29-1; CDR3 protein: SAPMDSFGGDTDTQY
J gene: TRBJ1-1; CDR3 length: 16; V gene: TRBV3-1; CDR3 protein: ASSQDIDSKATNTEAF
J gene: TRBJ1-1; CDR3 length: 9; V gene: TRBV29-1; CDR3 protein: SVQLNTEAF
J gene: TRBJ2-3; CDR3 length: 11; V gene: TRBV18; CDR3 protein: ASSPPVSDTQY
J gene: TRBJ1-2; CDR3 length: 13; V gene: TRBV7-2; CDR3 protein: ASSPPGRVAYGYT
J gene: TRBJ1-3; CDR3 length: 10; V gene: TRBV19; CDR3 protein: ASGATGNTIY
J gene: TRBJ2-1; CDR3 length: 11; V gene: TRBV20-1; CDR3 protein: SARDLAGYEQF
J gene: TRBJ2-7; CDR3 length: 11; V gene: TRBV29-1; CDR3 protein: SVELAVLYEQY
J gene: TRBJ2-1; CDR3 length: 14; V gene: TRBV5-6; CDR3 protein: ASSLVDRGAYNEQF
J gene: TRBJ2-3; CDR3 length: 11; V gene: TRBV19; CDR3 protein: ASSTRLADTQY
J gene: TRBJ2-7; CDR3 length: 12; V gene: TRBV19; CDR3 protein: ASSIEQSNYEQY
J gene: TRBJ2-7; CDR3 length: 12; V gene: TRBV5-1; CDR3 protein: ASSLVPPSYEQY
J gene: TRBJ2-7; CDR3 length: 17; V gene: TRBV29-1; CDR3 protein: SVEGPGQGTSGSSYEQY
J gene: TRBJ2-7; CDR3 length: 15; V gene: TRBV7-9; CDR3 protein: ASSLPNLAGADNEQY
J gene: TRBJ2-1; CDR3 length: 13; V gene: TRBV18; CDR3 protein: ASSPPLAGVEEQF